The 31 T cell receptor beta chains in this list originate from one sample, sequenced in a study of response to subunit inactivated influenza vaccine. One entry per CDR3 protein, called by TCRdb with MiXCR from the RT-PCR reads. The sample includes roughly 570,000 distinct CDR3 sequences, 11% to 15% of them seen just once. The sequences come from PBMCs from blood, collected roughly 13 days after vaccination. These receptors originate from a man in his forties or fifties who received an inactivated influenza vaccine.

This clonotype occurred a few times. V usage is TRBV20-1 and J usage is TRBJ2-1, with 10 bases that match TRBD2. The ends lost 1 base at V and 7 bases at J; junction bases unmatched: 7. Germline values: CDR1 DFQATT, CDR2 SNEGSKA (reference sequence). This CDR3 contains 15 residues. The CDR3 DNA reads as TGCAGTGCTAGAGGGAGCGGGGGGGCCAGGAATGAGCAGTTCTTC. This encodes CSARGSGGARNEQFF.

The gene calls are TRBV28 and TRBJ1-5, with 8 bases lining up with TRBD1. CDR3 size: 15 residues. Per germline, CDR1 MDHEN and CDR2 SYDVKM. V lost 8 bases and J lost 2; bases outside the gene matches: 8. The CDR3 loop is CASLPWGQGNQPQHF. The CDR3 DNA sequence: TGTGCCAGCCTTCCCTGGGGACAGGGCAATCAGCCCCAGCATTTT.

This clonotype appeared a few times. The chain uses TRBV12-3 or TRBV12-4 and TRBJ2-1; TRBD1 is a possible D gene (6 bases). V lost 5 bases and J lost 6, with 14 bases in between. This CDR3 is built from 14 residues. The CDR3 sequence: CASSLHTGFNEQFF. CDR3 bases: TGTGCCAGCAGTCTGCATACAGGGTTCAATGAGCAGTTCTTC.

The chain joins TRBV3-1 to TRBJ2-3; 10 bases are a match to TRBD2. Germline V gives CDR1 LGHDT, CDR2 YNNKEL (reference sequence). J lost 1 base, V lost 3 bases, and 4 bases had no gene match. The CDR3 is made up of 16 amino acids. The CDR3 loop reads CASSQALAGGTDTQYF. CDR3 bases: TGTGCCAGCAGCCAGGCGCTAGCGGGGGGCACAGATACGCAGTATTTT.

This clonotype showed up just a few times. This chain connects TRBV7-6 to TRBJ2-2; D is ambiguous. The germline CDR1 and CDR2 sequences are SGHVS and FNYEAQ. V lost 1 base and J lost 0, with 15 bases in between. This CDR3 contains 18 residues. CDR3 protein: CASSLERLGGSNTGELFF. The CDR3 DNA follows: TGTGCCAGCAGCTTAGAAAGGCTCGGCGGTTCGAACACCGGGGAGCTGTTTTTT. The whole variable domain, remainder taken from reference TRBV7-6 and TRBJ2-2, is GAGVSQSPRYKVTKRGQDVALRCDPISGHVSLYWYRQALGQGPEFLTYFNYEAQQDKSGLPNDRFSAERPEGSISTLTIQRTEQRDSAMYRCASSLERLGGSNTGELFFGEGSRLTVL.

In this sample, this clonotype turned up many times. In nucleotides, the CDR3 is TGTGCCAGCAGCTTAGTTGCTAGCGCAGAGACCCAGTACTTC. It specifies CASSLVASAETQYF. This sequence joins TRBV7-9 and TRBJ2-5, with D possibly TRBD2 on 6 matching bases. Germline CDR1 is SEHNR and CDR2 is FQNEAQ (reference sequence). V lost 1 base, J lost 4 bases, and 10 bases lay in between. The CDR3 runs 14 residues.

There are many counts of this clonotype. J is TRBJ2-7 and V is TRBV3-1; TRBD1 aligns across 9 bases. The CDR3 has 15 amino acids. Germline V lookup: CDR1 LGHDT, CDR2 YNNKEL (reference sequence). With 3 bases clipped from V and 4 bases from J, the junction kept 7 bases outside the gene matches. The CDR3 reads CASSQVPGQGYEQYF. Written as DNA, the CDR3 is TGTGCCAGCAGCCAGGTTCCGGGACAGGGTTACGAGCAGTACTTC.

V usage is TRBV20-1 and J usage is TRBJ2-7, with 10 positions matching TRBD1. After removal of 1 base from V and 4 bases from J, the junction contained 10 bases not matched to a gene. CDR1 is DFQATT and CDR2 is SNEGSKA in the germline V gene (reference sequence). The CDR3 totals 16 residues. CDR3 sequence (DNA): TGCAGTGCTAGAGGCTCGGGACAGGGGTTTGGATACGAGCAGTACTTC. This encodes CSARGSGQGFGYEQYF.

As to this clonotype: The junction and the germline gene differ at one end; a read error may be behind it. This chain uses TRBV2 with TRBJ1-5, with D possibly TRBD1 on 5 matching bases. CDR1 and CDR2 (germline): SNHLY, FYNNEI. This CDR3 spans 16 amino acids. The CDR3 reads CATSSVWGLGDQPQHF. The CDR3 DNA follows: TGTGCCACCAGTTCGGTATGGGGACTCGGGGATCAGCCCCAGCATTTT.

The chain couples TRBV20-1 to TRBJ2-1, with 10 positions matching TRBD2. Germline CDR1 and CDR2: DFQATT and SNEGSKA (reference sequence). The CDR3 has 14 residues. V shed 6 bases and J 7 bases; nucleotides not matched to a gene: 9. The CDR3 DNA is TGCAGTGCCACGAGCGGGAGGGCCAGGAATGAGCAGTTCTTC. The encoded protein is CSATSGRARNEQFF.

V usage is TRBV27 and J usage is TRBJ2-5, with 8 bases matching TRBD1. CDR1 MNHEY and CDR2 SMNVEV come from the germline V gene (reference sequence). CDR3 length equals 15 residues. With 5 bases clipped from V and 0 bases from J, the junction kept 5 bases outside the gene matches. For the CDR3, the DNA is TGTGCCAGCAGTCCCAGGACAGGGAACCAAGAGACCCAGTACTTC. Translated: CASSPRTGNQETQYF.

This clonotype was detected ten times or more. This rearrangement joins TRBV29-1 to TRBJ2-3, with D unclear. Trimming removed 6 bases from V and 2 bases from J, with 18 bases in between. The CDR3 is 15 residues long. Germline V CDR1 and CDR2: SQVTM, ANQGSEA. The CDR3 region has the DNA TGCAGCGTCGCACTCAGCCGGGCGCCCACAGATACGCAGTATTTT. Translation: CSVALSRAPTDTQYF.

In its sample, this clonotype was seen a few times. The chain has TRBV7-9 and TRBJ1-1; 8 bases fit TRBD1. The trim removed 4 bases at V and 4 bases at J, leaving 2 bases unmatched. Per the germline V gene, CDR1 is SEHNR and CDR2 is FQNEAQ (reference sequence). This CDR3 region has 13 residues. The CDR3 spells CASSWDRSTEAFF. In nucleotides, the CDR3 is TGTGCCAGCAGCTGGGACAGGAGCACTGAAGCTTTCTTT.

This clonotype appeared a few times. The chain is built from TRBV2 and TRBJ2-7; 10 bases line up with TRBD2. V shed 6 bases and J 1 base; nucleotides not matched to a gene: 6. CDR3 length equals 15 residues. Germline assignment: CDR1 SNHLY and CDR2 FYNNEI. The CDR3 DNA sequence: TGTGCCAGCAGCCCCACTAGCGGGATTTCCTACGAGCAGTACTTC. Translating it yields CASSPTSGISYEQYF.

This clonotype showed up many times. One junction end does not reproduce the germline sequence, and a read error may be involved. The V and J genes are TRBV7-2 and TRBJ2-1, with unresolved D. Germline V lookup: CDR1 SGHTA, CDR2 FQGNSA. The CDR3 runs 12 residues. The CDR3 nucleotides are TGCGCCAGCAGCTTGGCCGGGTATGAGCAGTTCTTC. Translating it yields CASSLAGYEQFF.

This clonotype was counted ten times or more. CDR3 protein: CASSLGLAGQDTQYF. DNA of the CDR3: TGTGCCAGCAGCTTAGGGCTAGCGGGTCAAGATACGCAGTATTTT. The chain is built from TRBV7-2 and TRBJ2-3; 8 nucleotides line up with TRBD2. The CDR3 sequence is 15 residues long. Trimming at V came to 1 base and at J to 5 bases, leaving 5 bases not matched to a gene. Germline loops: CDR1 SGHTA, CDR2 FQGNSA.

CDR3: CSPFIRAGPYEQYF. The DNA for the CDR3 is TGCAGCCCCTTTATAAGGGCCGGCCCCTACGAGCAGTACTTC. The chain links TRBV29-1 to TRBJ2-7; D not resolved. V was clipped by 8 bases and J by 2 bases, with 19 bases between them. CDR3 length: 14 residues. The germline V gene has CDR1 SQVTM and CDR2 ANQGSEA.

This rearrangement joins TRBV4-3 to TRBJ2-7; 7 nucleotides align to TRBD1. The CDR3 is made up of 15 amino acids. Germline V gives CDR1 LGHNA, CDR2 YSLEER. Trimming removed 4 bases from V and 2 bases from J; junction bases left unmatched: 8. The CDR3 nucleotides read TGCGCCAGCAGCCGAAAGTGGGACAGAACCTACGAGCAGTACTTC. It codes for CASSRKWDRTYEQYF.

This clonotype was seen only a few times. The chain recombines TRBV19 with TRBJ2-4; no reliable D call. The V and J ends lost 7 bases and 2 bases respectively, with 15 bases between them. From germline, CDR1 is LNHDA and CDR2 SQIVND (reference sequence). The CDR3 has 15 amino acids. The CDR3: CASNEALASKNIQYF. The CDR3 DNA reads TGTGCCAGTAATGAAGCCCTCGCCTCCAAAAACATTCAGTACTTC.

The CDR3 nucleotides read TGCAGTGCTGGAGGGACTAGCAGCCCCCAGTACTTC. Protein sequence: CSAGGTSSPQYF. The J gene is TRBJ2-5, the V gene TRBV20-1, with 9 bases fitting TRBD2. CDR3 length equals 12 residues. The trim removed 5 bases at V and 9 bases at J, leaving 7 bases unmatched. Germline V gene lookup returns CDR1 DFQATT and CDR2 SNEGSKA (reference sequence).

This clonotype was counted at least ten times. The CDR3 is CSVSTLYTGTSTDTQYF. The CDR3, as DNA: TGCAGCGTTAGCACGTTGTACACCGGGACAAGCACAGATACGCAGTATTTT. The rearrangement joins TRBV29-1 to TRBJ2-3; tentatively, D is TRBD1 (6 bases). This CDR3 is 17 amino acids long. Looked up from germline, CDR1 is SQVTM and CDR2 is ANQGSEA. V shed 5 bases and J shed 0 bases, with 21 bases lying between them.

The rearrangement uses TRBV6-5 and TRBJ2-7; TRBD2 matches 13 bases. J was trimmed by 2 bases and V by 1 base; bases with no gene match: 2. CDR1 and CDR2 from the germline V gene are MNHEY and SVGAGI. This CDR3 comprises 16 residues. CDR3 bases: TGTGCCAGCAGTTACTATACTAGCGGGGGGGCCTACGAGCAGTACTTC. Residues: CASSYYTSGGAYEQYF.

Only a few counts were recorded for this clonotype. This chain joins TRBV6-2 or TRBV6-3 and TRBJ2-7; D might be TRBD1 (6 bases). Germline-derived CDR1 and CDR2 are MNHEY and SVGEGT. The ends were cut back, 6 bases at V and 6 bases at J, with 18 bases in the middle. CDR3 size: 14 residues. DNA of the CDR3: TGTGCCAGCAGAGACAGGTTTCTAAAAGTCGAGCAGTACTTC. Residues: CASRDRFLKVEQYF.

CDR3 region: CASSGGVVRYNEQFF. The CDR3 region has the DNA TGTGCCAGCAGTGGGGGAGTGGTTAGATACAATGAGCAGTTCTTC. V is TRBV6-2 or TRBV6-3 and J is TRBJ2-1; perhaps D is TRBD1 or TRBD2 (5 bases each). CDR1 is MNHEY and CDR2 is SVGEGT in the germline V gene. CDR3 length: 15 residues. The V end was cut by 5 bases, the J end by 4 bases, with 15 bases between.

This clonotype was observed at least ten times. This chain joins TRBV7-2 and TRBJ2-2; D is unresolved. The CDR3 loop spans 15 amino acids. V lost 5 bases, J lost 2 bases, and 12 bases lay in between. Germline values: CDR1 SGHTA, CDR2 FQGNSA. CDR3 amino acids: CASSLIRTNTGELFF. Here the CDR3 DNA reads TGTGCCAGCAGCCTAATTCGCACAAACACCGGGGAGCTGTTTTTT.

This clonotype occurred many times. The rearrangement joins TRBV7-9 to TRBJ2-3; the D is unclear. Germline loops: CDR1 SEHNR, CDR2 FQNEAQ (reference sequence). There are 11 residues in the CDR3. Trimming shortened V by 4 bases and J by 8 bases, and 7 bases separated the two germline ends. This chain's CDR3 is CASSSEATQYF. The CDR3 bases are TGTGCCAGCAGCTCTGAAGCTACGCAGTATTTT.

This clonotype has just a few counts. V usage is TRBV27 and J usage is TRBJ1-1, with D possibly TRBD1 on 5 matching bases. V lost 9 bases, J lost 0 bases, and 17 bases lay in between. CDR3 length: 15 amino acids. The germline CDR1 and CDR2 sequences are MNHEY and SMNVEV (reference sequence). The CDR3 loop is CASSSVGALNTEAFF. The CDR3 nucleotides read TGTGCCAGTTCATCGGTTGGGGCACTGAACACTGAAGCTTTCTTT.

This clonotype was observed a few times. The chain employs TRBV20-1 and TRBJ2-5; D possibly matches TRBD1 or TRBD2 (6 bases each). Germline lookup yields CDR1 DFQATT and CDR2 SNEGSKA (reference sequence). This CDR3 is built from 11 residues. The DNA of the CDR3 is TGCGTGACCGGGGGCAGAGAGACCCAGTACTTC. The encoded protein is CVTGGRETQYF.

Only a few counts were recorded for this clonotype. The chain couples TRBV7-2 to TRBJ2-5; D is ambiguous. The CDR3 covers 13 residues. The V gene lost 5 bases and the J gene lost 5 bases, with 12 bases spanning the gap. Germline CDR1 and CDR2: SGHTA and FQGNSA. The CDR3 here is CASSPSLEETQYF. The CDR3 nucleotides read TGTGCCAGCAGCCCATCCCTTGAGGAGACCCAGTACTTC. Based on the CDR3 plus reference TRBV7-2 and TRBJ2-5, the full variable domain is GAGVSQSPSNKVTEKGKDVELRCDPISGHTALYWYRQSLGQGLEFLIYFQGNSAPDKSGLPSDRFSAERTGGSVSTLTIQRTQQEDSAVYLCASSPSLEETQYFGPGTRLLVL.

This clonotype occurred many times. The chain is built from TRBV7-2 and TRBJ2-2, with 7 bases lining up with TRBD1. The germline V gene encodes CDR1 SGHTA and CDR2 FQGNSA. CDR3 length equals 14 residues. V lost 5 bases, J lost 6 bases, and 6 bases stayed unmatched. The CDR3: CASSKQTGSGELFF. CDR3 coding DNA: TGTGCCAGCAGCAAACAGACAGGGTCCGGGGAGCTGTTTTTT. Based on the CDR3 plus reference TRBV7-2 and TRBJ2-2, the full variable domain is GAGVSQSPSNKVTEKGKDVELRCDPISGHTALYWYRQSLGQGLEFLIYFQGNSAPDKSGLPSDRFSAERTGGSVSTLTIQRTQQEDSAVYLCASSKQTGSGELFFGEGSRLTVL.

The chain uses TRBV5-1 and TRBJ1-3; D unclear. V gave up 0 bases and J gave up 4 bases, with 17 bases separating them. Looked up from germline, CDR1 is SGHRS and CDR2 is YFSETQ. The CDR3 loop spans 17 amino acids. The CDR3 DNA is TGCGCCAGCAGCTTGGCCGGGAAGGGCGCGCTAGGAAACACCATATATTTT. This gives the protein CASSLAGKGALGNTIYF.